Presented here are 18 T cell receptor beta chains from one specimen sequenced in a study of CD8 T cells in Susac syndrome. Random hexamers were used to reverse transcribe the RNA input (roughly 0.5 to 1 ug). TCRdb re-called the immunoSEQ multiplex PCR reads through MiXCR, storing one row per CDR3 protein. This table has approximately 120,000 distinct CDR3 sequences, about nine tenths appearing once. Sequencing used CD8+ T cells from PBMCs. The receptors stem from a human donor in good health.

This clonotype was seen just once. This chain connects TRBV11-2 to TRBJ2-5, with D perhaps given as TRBD1 or TRBD2 (6 bases each). The germline V gene encodes CDR1 SGHAT and CDR2 FQNNGV. CDR3 length: 11 residues. V was trimmed by 6 bases and J by 7 bases, leaving 9 bases between them. CDR3 in amino acids: CASSWGATQYF. The CDR3 DNA reads TGTGCCAGCAGTTGGGGGGCGACCCAGTACTTC.

The chain links TRBV3-1 to TRBJ1-1, with a tentative D call TRBD1 (5 bases). The CDR3 extends over 14 amino acids. Germline CDR1 is LGHDT and CDR2 is YNNKEL (reference sequence). V lost 1 base and J 6 bases, leaving 12 bases between the germline ends. Here the CDR3 DNA reads TGTGCCAGCAGCCAAGCGGTGGGGACGGCTGAAGCTTTCTTT. It is translated as CASSQAVGTAEAFF.

The chain has TRBV20-1 and TRBJ1-2; D uncertain. V was pared by 3 bases and J by 6 bases, with 20 bases between. There are 15 residues in the CDR3. Germline CDR1 is DFQATT and CDR2 is SNEGSKA (reference sequence). This CDR3 reads CSASINPGSPHGYTF. CDR3 sequence (DNA): TGCAGTGCTAGCATCAACCCAGGCAGCCCCCATGGCTACACCTTC.

J is TRBJ2-7 and V is TRBV10-3; 12 bases match TRBD2. This CDR3 spans 14 amino acids. Germline lookup yields CDR1 ENHRY and CDR2 SYGVKD. The V and J ends lost 10 bases and 3 bases, in that order; junction bases with no gene match: 7. CDR3 protein: CATRTSGEFYEQYF. The CDR3 coding sequence is TGTGCCACTAGGACTAGCGGGGAGTTCTACGAGCAGTACTTC.

This clonotype was counted a few times. The chain has TRBV20-1 and TRBJ2-7; 9 bases are shared with TRBD2. CDR1 is DFQATT and CDR2 is SNEGSKA in the germline V gene (reference sequence). The CDR3 sequence is 16 residues long. Trimming removed 0 bases from V and 4 bases from J; junction bases left unmatched: 10. CDR3 region: CSARDQRLAGRYEQYF. The CDR3 DNA sequence: TGCAGTGCTAGAGATCAACGTCTAGCGGGGCGATACGAGCAGTACTTC.

V usage is TRBV7-2 and J usage is TRBJ1-2; 11 nucleotides line up with TRBD1. Per the germline V gene, CDR1 is SGHTA and CDR2 is FQGNSA. Unmatched junction bases numbered 10, after V lost 1 base and J lost 6 bases. The CDR3 is 17 residues long. The CDR3 coding sequence is TGTGCCAGCAGCTTAGGAGGGACAGGGGGGGCGAGCGATGGCTACACCTTC. Protein: CASSLGGTGGASDGYTF.

The chain joins TRBV19 to TRBJ2-6; unclear D gene. Deletions cut 4 bases from V and 0 bases from J, with 7 bases between. Per the germline V gene, CDR1 is LNHDA and CDR2 is SQIVND (reference sequence). This CDR3 spans 15 amino acids. The DNA of the CDR3 is TGTGCCAGTAGTAAAGACATCTCTGGGGCCAACGTCCTGACTTTC. This gives the protein CASSKDISGANVLTF.

This rearrangement joins TRBV6-1 to TRBJ1-2; D is perhaps TRBD1 (5 bases). V lost 1 base and J 3 bases, leaving 6 bases between the germline ends. The CDR3 totals 13 residues. Looked up from germline, CDR1 is MNHNS and CDR2 is SASEGT. As DNA, the CDR3 is TGTGCCAGCAGTGAAGTGGGGGACTATGGCTACACCTTC. Translation gives CASSEVGDYGYTF.

This chain joins TRBV7-6 and TRBJ2-1; no clear D. The V end was cut by 2 bases, the J end by 10 bases, with 12 bases between. From germline, CDR1 is SGHVS and CDR2 FNYEAQ. This CDR3 has 13 amino acids. The CDR3 is CASSLITPGEQFF. CDR3 DNA: TGTGCCAGCAGCTTAATAACCCCCGGGGAGCAGTTCTTC.

The chain joins TRBV6-6 to TRBJ1-1, with a possible D match to TRBD1 (5 bases). The V gene's germline CDR1 is MNHNY and CDR2 SVGAGI (reference sequence). The V and J ends lost 4 bases and 1 base respectively, with 13 bases between them. The CDR3 sequence is 15 residues long. CDR3 loop: CASSLGTGTNTEAFF. In DNA, the CDR3 is TGTGCCAGCAGTTTGGGGACGGGGACGAACACTGAAGCTTTCTTT.

The chain uses TRBV7-9 and TRBJ1-2; 10 nucleotides match TRBD1. Trimming removed 4 bases from V and 8 bases from J; junction bases left unmatched: 10. Germline-derived CDR1 and CDR2 are SEHNR and FQNEAQ (reference sequence). The CDR3 extends over 15 amino acids. The CDR3 DNA sequence: TGTGCCAGCAGCTCCCGGGACAGGGGCCGTTCAGGCTACACCTTC. This sequence encodes CASSSRDRGRSGYTF.

The CDR3, as DNA: TGTGCCACCAGCAGACCCGTGGACAGGGTTTCGGACGAGCAGTACTTC. It specifies CATSRPVDRVSDEQYF. The rearrangement uses TRBV15 and TRBJ2-7, with TRBD1 identical over 8 bases. CDR1 is LNHNV and CDR2 is YYDKDF in the germline V gene (reference sequence). After removal of 2 bases from V and 5 bases from J, the junction contained 11 bases not matched to a gene. This CDR3 comprises 16 residues.

This clonotype was seen only a few times. V and J are TRBV10-3 and TRBJ2-7, with D maybe TRBD1 (5 bases). The CDR3 is 14 residues long. With 6 bases removed from V and 0 bases from J, the gap between germline ends came to 12 bases. Germline V gene lookup returns CDR1 ENHRY and CDR2 SYGVKD. The CDR3 protein is CAIRTGSGSYEQYF. The CDR3, as DNA: TGTGCCATCAGAACAGGCTCAGGCTCCTACGAGCAGTACTTC.

The V gene is TRBV19, the J gene TRBJ1-5; D call uncertain. Per germline, CDR1 LNHDA and CDR2 SQIVND (reference sequence). CDR3 length: 17 amino acids. With 3 bases removed from V and 3 bases from J, the gap between germline ends came to 18 bases. The CDR3 region is CASSIPRRVKLNQPQHF. The CDR3, as DNA: TGTGCCAGTAGTATTCCGCGAAGGGTCAAACTCAATCAGCCCCAGCATTTT.

The gene calls are TRBV3-1 and TRBJ2-7; no clear D gene. Germline V gives CDR1 LGHDT, CDR2 YNNKEL (reference sequence). This CDR3 region has 12 residues. V lost 4 bases and J 6 bases, leaving 10 bases between the germline ends. In DNA, the CDR3 is TGTGCCAGCAGCCCAAACTTCGGCGAGCAGTACTTC. Translation gives CASSPNFGEQYF.

This clonotype occurred once. This chain joins TRBV9 and TRBJ2-1, with no clear D. There are 13 residues in the CDR3. Germline lookup yields CDR1 SGDLS and CDR2 YYNGEE. V lost 7 bases and J 0 bases, leaving 8 bases between the germline ends. CDR3 loop: CASGPTSYNEQFF. CDR3 sequence (DNA): TGTGCCAGCGGGCCGACCTCCTACAATGAGCAGTTCTTC. Full variable domain (rest looked up from reference TRBV9 and TRBJ2-1): DSGVTQTPKHLITATGQRVTLRCSPRSGDLSVYWYQQSLDQGLQFLIQYYNGEERAKGNILERFSAQQFPDLHSELNLSSLELGDSALYFCASGPTSYNEQFFGPGTRLTVL.

The V gene is TRBV5-1, the J gene TRBJ1-2, with TRBD1 matching 9 bases. CDR3 length: 17 amino acids. The germline V gene has CDR1 SGHRS and CDR2 YFSETQ. J lost 2 bases, V lost 4 bases, and 12 bases had no gene match. DNA for the CDR3: TGCGCCAGCAGCGAAATAAACGGACAGGGGAAGAACTATGGCTACACCTTC. This sequence encodes CASSEINGQGKNYGYTF. Variable domain in full (rest from reference TRBV5-1 and TRBJ1-2): KAGVTQTPRYLIKTRGQQVTLSCSPISGHRSVSWYQQTPGQGLQFLFEYFSETQRNKGNFPGRFSGRQFSNSRSEMNVSTLELGDSALYLCASSEINGQGKNYGYTFGSGTRLTVV.

CDR3 in amino acids: CASRGPGADTQYF. For the CDR3, the DNA is TGTGCCAGCCGGGGGCCCGGAGCAGATACGCAGTATTTT. The rearrangement links TRBV7-9 to TRBJ2-3; D could derive from TRBD1 or TRBD2 (6 bases each). Germline CDR1 SEHNR, CDR2 FQNEAQ (reference sequence). The CDR3 extends over 13 amino acids. V was pared by 8 bases and J by 4 bases, with 13 bases between.